Following are 31 T cell receptor beta chains from one sample sequenced in a study of blood T cell repertoires in COVID-19. Method: immunoSEQ multiplex PCR; TCRdb's copy keeps in-frame clones and lacks some. The table records 60,000 to 70,000 clones, less than 90% of them present only once. The sequenced sample was peripheral blood. The receptors here all came from a man older than 75 with acute or convalescent COVID-19.

The V call is TRBV15, the J call TRBJ1-1, with 10 bases lining up with TRBD1. CDR1 and CDR2 (germline): LNHNV, YYDKDF (reference sequence). CDR3 length: 14 residues. The V segment lost 7 bases and the J segment 1 base; nucleotides outside the gene matches: 3. CDR3 sequence reads: CATTGTGANTEAFF. CDR3 sequence (DNA): TGTGCCACCACCGGGACAGGGGCGAACACTGAAGCTTTCTTT.

This clone was seen a few times. The CDR3 DNA follows: TGTGCCAGTAGGAGTGGAGGACAGGGGCGCCCCAGGGGGACTGAAGCTTTCTTT. Its translation: CASRSGGQGRPRGTEAFF. The chain recombines TRBV19 with TRBJ1-1, with 9 bases lining up with TRBD1. The CDR3 has 18 amino acids. The V and J ends lost 6 bases and 5 bases, in that order; junction bases with no gene match: 19. Germline V CDR1 and CDR2: LNHDA, SQIVND (reference sequence). Drawing the rest from reference TRBV19 and TRBJ1-1, the complete variable domain is DGGITQSPKYLFRKEGQNVTLSCEQNLNHDAMYWYRQDPGQGLRLIYYSQIVNDFQKGDIAEGYSVSREKKESFPLTVTSAQKNPTAFYLCASRSGGQGRPRGTEAFFGQGTRLTVV.

The chain uses TRBV19 and TRBJ2-1; 14 nucleotides match TRBD2. This CDR3 comprises 15 residues. CDR1 is LNHDA and CDR2 is SQIVND in the germline V gene (reference sequence). V was clipped by 2 bases and J by 8 bases; unmatched bases: 2. CDR3 in amino acids: CASSIPTSGRDEQFF. CDR3 coding DNA: TGTGCCAGTAGTATACCGACTAGCGGGAGGGATGAGCAGTTCTTC. The full variable domain, with the rest looked up from reference TRBV19 and TRBJ2-1, is DGGITQSPKYLFRKEGQNVTLSCEQNLNHDAMYWYRQDPGQGLRLIYYSQIVNDFQKGDIAEGYSVSREKKESFPLTVTSAQKNPTAFYLCASSIPTSGRDEQFFGPGTRLTVL.

The rearrangement joins TRBV5-4 to TRBJ1-2; no firm D call. Deletions cut 1 base from V and 5 bases from J, with 12 bases between. CDR1 SGHNT and CDR2 YYREEE come from the germline V gene (reference sequence). The CDR3 totals 14 residues. For the CDR3, the DNA is TGTGCCAGCAGCTTGTTTGTCGGTGCGTATGGCTACACCTTC. Amino acids: CASSLFVGAYGYTF.

The chain combines TRBV6-2 or TRBV6-3 with TRBJ2-2; 8 bases align to TRBD1. The CDR3 runs to 17 residues. Germline assignment: CDR1 MNHEY and CDR2 SVGEGT. The trim removed 6 bases at V and 4 bases at J, leaving 13 bases unmatched. DNA for the CDR3: TGTGCCAGCAGCCCTATCTCCCGGACAGGGTTCACCGGGGAGCTGTTTTTT. Translation: CASSPISRTGFTGELFF.

V gene TRBV30 combines with J gene TRBJ1-1; D is unresolved. Germline V gene lookup returns CDR1 GTSNPN and CDR2 SVGIG (reference sequence). This CDR3 has 13 amino acids. CDR3 region: CVGDATPNTEAFF. CDR3 bases: TGTGTCGGAGACGCCACCCCGAACACTGAAGCTTTCTTT.

This chain uses TRBV5-4 with TRBJ2-1; weak D call: TRBD1 (6 bases). In germline, CDR1 is SGHNT, CDR2 YYREEE (reference sequence). V shed 4 bases and J shed 2 bases, with 16 bases lying between them. The CDR3 spans 16 residues. The CDR3 nucleotides read TGTGCCAGCAGCCAAAATTCAGGGGCAACCTACAATGAGCAGTTCTTC. Protein: CASSQNSGATYNEQFF. Full variable domain (missing parts from reference TRBV5-4 and TRBJ2-1): ETGVTQSPTHLIKTRGQQVTLRCSSQSGHNTVSWYQQALGQGPQFIFQYYREEENGRGNFPPRFSGLQFPNYSSELNVNALELDDSALYLCASSQNSGATYNEQFFGPGTRLTVL.

The J gene is TRBJ2-3, the V gene TRBV7-2; possible D gene TRBD1, 5 bases. This CDR3 spans 16 amino acids. CDR1 is SGHTA, CDR2 FQGNSA, per germline. V was clipped by 1 base and J by 0 bases, with 11 bases between them. CDR3 DNA: TGTGCCAGCAGCTTAGTTAGGGGAACTAGCACAGATACGCAGTATTTT. Translating it yields CASSLVRGTSTDTQYF.

The chain is built from TRBV2 and TRBJ1-2; no reliable D call. Germline CDR1 reads SNHLY; CDR2 reads FYNNEI. The V end was cut by 2 bases, the J end by 2 bases, with 6 bases between. The CDR3 length is 13 residues. The CDR3 loop reads CASSENYNYGYTF. As DNA, the CDR3 is TGTGCCAGCAGTGAAAACTACAACTATGGCTACACCTTC. Filled out from reference TRBV2 and TRBJ1-2, the complete variable domain reads EPEVTQTPSHQVTQMGQEVILRCVPISNHLYFYWYRQILGQKVEFLVSFYNNEISEKSEIFDDQFSVERPDGSNFTLKIRSTKLEDSAMYFCASSENYNYGYTFGSGTRLTVV.

The V call is TRBV5-1, the J call TRBJ2-2; D unresolved. Germline V gene data show CDR1 as SGHRS and CDR2 as YFSETQ. The CDR3 spans 15 residues. Trimming took 7 bases from V and 0 from J, leaving 13 bases between them. The CDR3 loop is CASLPSTANTGELFF. The DNA of the CDR3 is TGCGCCAGCCTCCCGAGCACCGCGAACACCGGGGAGCTGTTTTTT. Together with reference TRBV5-1 and TRBJ2-2, the CDR3 gives the full variable domain: KAGVTQTPRYLIKTRGQQVTLSCSPISGHRSVSWYQQTPGQGLQFLFEYFSETQRNKGNFPGRFSGRQFSNSRSEMNVSTLELGDSALYLCASLPSTANTGELFFGEGSRLTVL.

V gene TRBV30 combines with J gene TRBJ1-2; D is possibly TRBD1 (5 bases). CDR1 GTSNPN and CDR2 SVGIG come from the germline V gene (reference sequence). The CDR3 spans 14 residues. V lost 7 bases, J lost 0 bases, and 15 bases lay in between. CDR3 in DNA: TGTGCCTCCCGGGCAGGGAGGACTAACTATGGCTACACCTTC. Its translation is CASRAGRTNYGYTF.

V gene TRBV3-1 (or the pseudogene TRBV3-2) combines with J gene TRBJ2-1; the D is unclear. The V gene lost 1 base and the J gene lost 12 bases, with 19 bases spanning the gap. This CDR3 comprises 15 residues. The germline V gene has CDR1 LGHDT and CDR2 YNNKEL (reference sequence). CDR3 DNA sequence: TGTGCCAGCAGCCAAGCGTCCTTGGCAGGCCTTGCGCAGTTCTTC. This translates into CASSQASLAGLAQFF.

V is TRBV24-1 and J is TRBJ2-2; TRBD1 aligns across 7 bases. CDR1 is KGHDR and CDR2 is SFDVKD in the germline V gene. Germline trimming cut 5 bases from V and 7 bases from J; bases unmatched to any gene: 9. The CDR3 is 15 amino acids. The CDR3 coding sequence is TGTGCCACCAGTGCAATGGACAGGACCGGCGGGGAGCTGTTTTTT. Residues: CATSAMDRTGGELFF.

The chain uses TRBV5-1 and TRBJ2-7; 9 positions agree with TRBD1. This CDR3 contains 17 residues. CDR1 and CDR2 from the germline V gene are SGHRS and YFSETQ. Trimming cost V 3 bases and J 9 bases; bases outside gene matches: 19. CDR3 nucleotide sequence: TGCGCCAGCAGCTCGAGTAACCGCCCGGGACAGGGATCGGCGCAGTACTTC. This translates into CASSSSNRPGQGSAQYF.

The chain combines TRBV7-2 with TRBJ1-2; 7 bases line up with TRBD1. Germline V CDR1 and CDR2: SGHTA, FQGNSA. The CDR3 spans 15 residues. V lost 2 bases to trimming and J lost 8 bases; unmatched junction nucleotides: 11. CDR3 in amino acids: CASSLTRDRVRGYTF. The CDR3 nucleotides are TGTGCCAGCAGCTTAACCCGGGACAGAGTTCGGGGCTACACCTTC.

The chain combines TRBV29-1 with TRBJ1-1, with D unclear. The CDR3 has 14 amino acids. In germline, CDR1 is SQVTM, CDR2 ANQGSEA. Between the trimmed V and J ends, which lost 4 bases and 2 bases, there was a span of 14 bases. The CDR3 DNA reads TGCAGCGTTGTGTCCCTTCGACTTAACACTGAAGCTTTCTTT. Amino acid sequence: CSVVSLRLNTEAFF.

V and J are TRBV7-9 and TRBJ1-2; tentative D call: TRBD1 (5 bases). The V gene's germline CDR1 is SEHNR and CDR2 FQNEAQ (reference sequence). The CDR3 extends over 16 amino acids. Trimming stripped 4 bases from V and 8 bases from J, with 23 bases between. The CDR3 DNA reads as TGTGCCAGCAGCTCCCGGGACTCCGGAGGATCGCGGGGCTACACCTTC. Its protein is CASSSRDSGGSRGYTF.

This rearrangement joins TRBV5-1 to TRBJ2-3, with TRBD2 identical over 7 bases. Trimming at V came to 2 bases and at J to 5 bases, leaving 8 bases not matched to a gene. This CDR3 spans 15 amino acids. Germline V lookup: CDR1 SGHRS, CDR2 YFSETQ. CDR3 in DNA: TGCGCCAGCAGCTTTCTAGCGGAAGAGGTAGATACGCAGTATTTT. This gives the protein CASSFLAEEVDTQYF.

This CDR3 is CASSYSPGGSYEQYF. CDR3 in DNA: TGTGCCAGCAGTTACTCCCCAGGGGGCTCCTACGAGCAGTACTTC. V is TRBV6-2 or TRBV6-3 and J is TRBJ2-7; 7 bases fit TRBD1. V lost 0 bases, J lost 0 bases, and 2 bases stayed unmatched. This CDR3 spans 15 amino acids. Per the germline V gene, CDR1 is MNHEY and CDR2 is SVGEGT.

V and J are TRBV7-8 and TRBJ2-5; D is possibly TRBD2 (6 bases). Trimming left V 4 bases short and J 4 bases short, with 13 bases between. The CDR3 extends over 14 amino acids. Germline values: CDR1 SGHVS, CDR2 FQNEAQ. The CDR3 loop reads CASSWRGLGETQYF. CDR3 nucleotides: TGTGCCAGCAGCTGGCGGGGCCTGGGAGAGACCCAGTACTTC.

This rearrangement joins TRBV27 to TRBJ1-6; D is possibly TRBD1 (6 bases). Germline CDR1 and CDR2: MNHEY and SMNVEV (reference sequence). CDR3 length equals 15 residues. V lost 1 base and J lost 8, with 12 bases in between. CDR3 protein: CASSLWNRVYSPLHF. The CDR3, as DNA: TGTGCCAGCAGTTTATGGAACAGGGTCTATTCACCCCTCCACTTT.

The rearrangement joins TRBV20-1 to TRBJ1-5, with 10 bases that match TRBD1. V was clipped by 3 bases and J by 7 bases; unmatched bases: 6. The length of the CDR3 is 14 residues. Per the germline V gene, CDR1 is DFQATT and CDR2 is SNEGSKA (reference sequence). The CDR3 sequence: CSASAGTGEQPQHF. CDR3 bases: TGCAGTGCTAGTGCCGGGACAGGGGAACAGCCCCAGCATTTT.

This clone showed up just a few times. The V and J genes are TRBV5-4 and TRBJ2-7, with D tentatively TRBD2 (5 bases). Trimming left V 2 bases short and J 3 bases short, with 12 bases between. The length of the CDR3 is 14 residues. Germline values: CDR1 SGHNT, CDR2 YYREEE (reference sequence). In DNA, the CDR3 is TGTGCCAGCAGCTTAACGGGATACAGCTACGAGCAGTACTTC. Amino acid sequence: CASSLTGYSYEQYF.

This chain connects TRBV4-1 to TRBJ1-6, with 7 positions matching TRBD1. Germline V lookup: CDR1 MGHRA, CDR2 YSYEKL. V shed 0 bases, J shed 10 bases, and the junction held 6 bases outside the gene matches. The length of the CDR3 is 15 residues. CDR3 nucleotide sequence: TGCGCCAGCAGCCAAGACGCGCAGGGGGGCTCACCCCTCCACTTT. This encodes CASSQDAQGGSPLHF.

The rearrangement uses TRBV6-5 and TRBJ2-4; TRBD2 matches 7 bases. Per the germline V gene, CDR1 is MNHEY and CDR2 is SVGAGI. The CDR3 runs 14 residues. Unmatched junction bases numbered 0, after V lost 0 bases and J lost 4 bases. CDR3 protein: CASSYSSGKNIQYF. The CDR3 DNA is TGTGCCAGCAGTTACTCTAGCGGGAAAAACATTCAGTACTTC.

The V gene is TRBV18, the J gene TRBJ2-7; 8 positions match TRBD1. Germline V gene data show CDR1 as KGHSH and CDR2 as LQKENI. The ends lost 4 bases at V and 4 bases at J; junction bases unmatched: 6. The CDR3 loop spans 14 amino acids. CDR3 sequence (DNA): TGTGCCAGCTCACTAACCCAGGGGGCATACGAGCAGTACTTC. This sequence encodes CASSLTQGAYEQYF. The complete variable domain, with remaining parts taken from reference TRBV18 and TRBJ2-7, reads NAGVMQNPRHLVRRRGQEARLRCSPMKGHSHVYWYRQLPEEGLKFMVYLQKENIIDESGMPKERFSAEFPKEGPSILRIQQVVRGDSAAYFCASSLTQGAYEQYFGPGTRLTVT.

In the case of this clone: At one end the junction does not follow the germline gene, possibly because of a read error. The chain recombines TRBV9 with TRBJ1-5, with a weak D call TRBD1 (5 bases). Per the germline V gene, CDR1 is SGDLS and CDR2 is YYNGEE. The CDR3 totals 11 residues. The chain's CDR3 is CASSVGQGPCF. In DNA form, the CDR3 reads TGTGCCAGCAGCGTAGGGCAGGGCCCCTGTTTT.

Only a few counts were recorded for this clone. The chain links TRBV2 to TRBJ2-1; 7 bases match TRBD2. Germline-derived CDR1 and CDR2 are SNHLY and FYNNEI. V was clipped by 6 bases and J by 1 base; unmatched bases: 6. The CDR3 totals 15 residues. The CDR3 DNA sequence: TGTGCCAGCAGGGGGGAGGGAGCTTCCTACAATGAGCAGTTCTTC. Translating it yields CASRGEGASYNEQFF.

The chain recombines TRBV5-5 with TRBJ2-7; 12 bases are shared with TRBD2. The germline V gene has CDR1 SGHKS and CDR2 YYEKEE (reference sequence). The junction had 4 bases not matched to a gene; V was cut back by 7 bases and J by 2 bases. The CDR3 spans 14 residues. CDR3 in DNA: TGTGCCAGCCAACTAGCGGGGGGCCCCTACGAGCAGTACTTC. Its protein is CASQLAGGPYEQYF.

V usage is TRBV7-9 and J usage is TRBJ2-1; TRBD1 aligns across 10 bases. This CDR3 contains 17 residues. V lost 4 bases to trimming and J lost 6 bases; unmatched junction nucleotides: 12. Germline V gives CDR1 SEHNR, CDR2 FQNEAQ (reference sequence). CDR3 bases: TGTGCCAGCAGCTGGGGGATGACAGGGGGCTCCCGCAATGAGCAGTTCTTC. It yields the protein CASSWGMTGGSRNEQFF.

The chain is built from TRBV6-5 and TRBJ1-1; TRBD1 matches 7 bases. The junction had 5 bases not matched to a gene; V was cut back by 6 bases and J by 1 base. The CDR3 extends over 14 amino acids. The germline V gene has CDR1 MNHEY and CDR2 SVGAGI. The CDR3 bases are TGTGCCAGCAGAACCGGGACAGCGAACACTGAAGCTTTCTTT. It encodes CASRTGTANTEAFF.